The rows below give T cell receptor beta chains drawn from one sample of a study of cytomegalovirus exposure and HLA in healthy donors. Assay: immunoSEQ multiplex PCR; the TCRdb copy retains only in-frame clones and omits some. The repertoire includes roughly 150,000 clones, about 86% of them detected once, and roughly 5.7% sits in the top ten. Material: PBMCs. The receptors come from a woman aged 25 to 39 in good health and CMV-seronegative. Both conserved end residues are part of each CDR3. The order of the fields is clone size, V gene, J gene, D gene, CDR3 length, CDR3 DNA, CDR3 protein. A D gene is named only where the DNA matches it firmly. Size values are once, few and many counts, or a class for expanded clones, and some rows have none.

clone size: NA
V gene: TRBV27
J gene: TRBJ1-2
D gene: NA
CDR3 length: 11
CDR3 DNA: TGTGCCGTCCTCTCAGGGCATGGCTACACCTTC
CDR3 protein: CAVLSGHGYTF

clone size: NA
V gene: TRBV5-1
J gene: TRBJ1-1
D gene: TRBD1
CDR3 length: 17
CDR3 DNA: TGCGCCAGCAGCTTGGGGTCACAGGGGGCTGGGACTTCTGAAGCTTTCTTT
CDR3 protein: CASSLGSQGAGTSEAFF

clone size: NA
V gene: TRBV7-6
J gene: TRBJ2-3
D gene: NA
CDR3 length: 14
CDR3 DNA: TGTGCCAGCAGCTTATCCGGGCCCCCAGATACGCAGTATTTT
CDR3 protein: CASSLSGPPDTQYF

clone size: NA
V gene: TRBV7-9
J gene: TRBJ2-1
D gene: NA
CDR3 length: 11
CDR3 DNA: TGTGCCAGCAGCACCCGTAATGAGCAGTTCTTC
CDR3 protein: CASSTRNEQFF

clone size: few
V gene: TRBV30
J gene: TRBJ1-4
D gene: NA
CDR3 length: 11
CDR3 DNA: TGTGCCTGGAATCTGAATGAAAAACTGTTTTTT
CDR3 protein: CAWNLNEKLFF

clone size: NA
V gene: TRBV5-4
J gene: TRBJ2-7
D gene: TRBD1
CDR3 length: 13
CDR3 DNA: TGTGCCAGCAGCCGACAGGGGCTAGACGAGCAGTACTTC
CDR3 protein: CASSRQGLDEQYF

clone size: NA
V gene: TRBV27
J gene: TRBJ2-3
D gene: NA
CDR3 length: 17
CDR3 DNA: TGTGCCAGCAGTTTGGTGGCGGAACCACCCCACACAGATACGCAGTATTTT
CDR3 protein: CASSLVAEPPHTDTQYF

clone size: once
V gene: TRBV7-9
J gene: TRBJ2-5
D gene: NA
CDR3 length: 14
CDR3 DNA: TGTGCCAGCAGCTTAGTGGGGCGCTGGGAGACCCAGTACTTC
CDR3 protein: CASSLVGRWETQYF

clone size: NA
V gene: TRBV2
J gene: TRBJ2-1
D gene: TRBD1
CDR3 length: 15
CDR3 DNA: TGTGCCAGCAGTGAGGCGGGACAGGGATACAATGAGCAGTTCTTC
CDR3 protein: CASSEAGQGYNEQFF

clone size: NA
V gene: TRBV28
J gene: TRBJ2-7
D gene: NA
CDR3 length: 14
CDR3 DNA: TGTGCCAGCGCCCGAGGAGGGGCCCCCTACGAGCAGTATTTC
CDR3 protein: CASARGGAPYEQYF

clone size: NA
V gene: TRBV28
J gene: TRBJ2-5
D gene: NA
CDR3 length: 16
CDR3 DNA: TGTGCCAGCAGTTCCCCAGTGGCTGGGGCCCAAGAGACCCAGTACTTC
CDR3 protein: CASSSPVAGAQETQYF

clone size: NA
V gene: TRBV9
J gene: TRBJ2-5
D gene: NA
CDR3 length: 15
CDR3 DNA: TGTGCCAGCAGCGTATCGACTGGGGGGCAAGAGACCCAGTACTTC
CDR3 protein: CASSVSTGGQETQYF

clone size: NA
V gene: TRBV7-7
J gene: TRBJ2-2
D gene: TRBD1
CDR3 length: 18
CDR3 DNA: TGTGCTAGCAGCTTAGCCCCGACAGGGACCACGAACACCGGGGAGCTGTTTTTT
CDR3 protein: CASSLAPTGTTNTGELFF

clone size: NA
V gene: TRBV30
J gene: TRBJ1-5
D gene: TRBD1
CDR3 length: 15
CDR3 DNA: TGTGCCTGGGCCAAGGACAGGGTCGGCAATCAGCCCCAGCATTTT
CDR3 protein: CAWAKDRVGNQPQHF

clone size: NA
V gene: TRBV29-1
J gene: TRBJ1-2
D gene: NA
CDR3 length: 15
CDR3 DNA: TGCAGCGTTGAAGTCATTCGGGGGGTGAGCTATGGCTACACCTTC
CDR3 protein: CSVEVIRGVSYGYTF

clone size: NA
V gene: TRBV19
J gene: TRBJ1-5
D gene: NA
CDR3 length: 14
CDR3 DNA: TGTGCCAGTAGTATTAGGGATCTCAATCAGCCCCAGCATTTT
CDR3 protein: CASSIRDLNQPQHF

clone size: NA
V gene: TRBV28
J gene: TRBJ2-3
D gene: NA
CDR3 length: 13
CDR3 DNA: TGTGCCAGCAGTTACACTAGCACAGATACGCAGTATTTT
CDR3 protein: CASSYTSTDTQYF

clone size: NA
V gene: TRBV12-5
J gene: TRBJ1-5
D gene: NA
CDR3 length: 16
CDR3 DNA: TGTGCTAGTGGCCCCGACAGTTTCAAAAACAATCAGCCCCAGCATTTT
CDR3 protein: CASGPDSFKNNQPQHF

clone size: NA
V gene: TRBV20-1
J gene: TRBJ2-7
D gene: NA
CDR3 length: 11
CDR3 DNA: TGCAGCCGCCGGGTTGGGTACGAGCAGTACTTC
CDR3 protein: CSRRVGYEQYF

clone size: NA
V gene: TRBV5-1
J gene: TRBJ1-3
D gene: TRBD1
CDR3 length: 16
CDR3 DNA: TGCGCCAGCAGCACCGGAAACAGGGGTGCCGGAAACACCATATATTTT
CDR3 protein: CASSTGNRGAGNTIYF

clone size: NA
V gene: TRBV6-6
J gene: TRBJ1-1
D gene: NA
CDR3 length: 14
CDR3 DNA: TGTGCCAGCAGTTTCCGATTATCGGGACAAGAAGCTTTCTTT
CDR3 protein: CASSFRLSGQEAFF

clone size: once
V gene: TRBV4-1
J gene: TRBJ1-5
D gene: NA
CDR3 length: 18
CDR3 DNA: TGCGCCAGCAGCCTCAATTCCCGAAGGGGTGGGAGCAATCAGCCCCAGCATTTT
CDR3 protein: CASSLNSRRGGSNQPQHF

clone size: NA
V gene: TRBV7-2
J gene: TRBJ1-6
D gene: NA
CDR3 length: 12
CDR3 DNA: TGTGCCAGCAGCTTAGCACAAGGACCCCTCCACTTT
CDR3 protein: CASSLAQGPLHF

clone size: NA
V gene: TRBV27
J gene: TRBJ2-5
D gene: NA
CDR3 length: 13
CDR3 DNA: TGTGCCAGCAGTGTTCTTCCCCAAGAGACCCAGTACTTC
CDR3 protein: CASSVLPQETQYF

clone size: NA
V gene: TRBV19
J gene: TRBJ1-1
D gene: NA
CDR3 length: 15
CDR3 DNA: TGTGCCAGTAGTACATCCGGGACGGTGAACACTGAAGCTTTCTTT
CDR3 protein: CASSTSGTVNTEAFF

clone size: NA
V gene: TRBV4-3
J gene: TRBJ2-2
D gene: NA
CDR3 length: 15
CDR3 DNA: TGCGCCAGCAGCCAAGATCGCACCTCCTCCGGGGAGCTGTTTTTT
CDR3 protein: CASSQDRTSSGELFF

clone size: NA
V gene: TRBV7-2
J gene: TRBJ2-7
D gene: TRBD2
CDR3 length: 15
CDR3 DNA: TGTGCCAGCAGCCTCCGGACTAGCGGGAGTAGGGAGCAGTACTTC
CDR3 protein: CASSLRTSGSREQYF

clone size: NA
V gene: TRBV6-5
J gene: TRBJ1-2
D gene: NA
CDR3 length: 13
CDR3 DNA: TGTGCCAGCAGTCGGCAGGGGCCAAAAGGCTACACCTTC
CDR3 protein: CASSRQGPKGYTF

clone size: NA
V gene: TRBV5-1
J gene: TRBJ2-7
D gene: NA
CDR3 length: 13
CDR3 DNA: TGCGCCAGCAGCACACAACAGGGCTACGAGCAGTACTTC
CDR3 protein: CASSTQQGYEQYF

clone size: NA
V gene: TRBV11-2
J gene: TRBJ2-7
D gene: NA
CDR3 length: 14
CDR3 DNA: TGTGCCAGCAGCTTAGTTTGGGGGGACTACGAGCAGTACTTC
CDR3 protein: CASSLVWGDYEQYF

clone size: once
V gene: TRBV5-6
J gene: TRBJ1-5
D gene: TRBD1
CDR3 length: 16
CDR3 DNA: TGTGCCAGCAGCTTGGCCGGGACAGGGGACAATCAGCCCCAGCATTTT
CDR3 protein: CASSLAGTGDNQPQHF

clone size: NA
V gene: TRBV4-2
J gene: TRBJ1-1
D gene: NA
CDR3 length: 18
CDR3 DNA: TGTGCCAGCAGCCAAGCTTTGGATAGGCAGGGTCATCTCCCTGAAGCTTTCTTT
CDR3 protein: CASSQALDRQGHLPEAFF

clone size: NA
V gene: TRBV27
J gene: TRBJ1-2
D gene: NA
CDR3 length: 16
CDR3 DNA: TGTGCCAGCAGTCGCAGTGGTCGGGGGCTTTCCTATGGCTACACCTTC
CDR3 protein: CASSRSGRGLSYGYTF

clone size: once
V gene: TRBV11-2
J gene: TRBJ1-1
D gene: NA
CDR3 length: 15
CDR3 DNA: TGTGCCAGCAGCTTTGGCAGGGGAGTGAACACTGAAGCTTTCTTT
CDR3 protein: CASSFGRGVNTEAFF

clone size: NA
V gene: TRBV11-3
J gene: TRBJ2-1
D gene: NA
CDR3 length: 13
CDR3 DNA: TGTGCCAGCAGCTTTACTAGTAGCCATGAGCAGTTCTTC
CDR3 protein: CASSFTSSHEQFF

clone size: NA
V gene: TRBV5-1
J gene: TRBJ2-2
D gene: TRBD1
CDR3 length: 14
CDR3 DNA: TGCGCCAGCAGCCCTGACAGGGGGTCCGGGGAGCTGTTTTTT
CDR3 protein: CASSPDRGSGELFF

clone size: NA
V gene: TRBV5-1
J gene: TRBJ1-1
D gene: NA
CDR3 length: 15
CDR3 DNA: TGCGCCAGCAGCTTGGGGACAGTGCTGAACACTGAAGCTTTCTTT
CDR3 protein: CASSLGTVLNTEAFF

clone size: NA
V gene: TRBV27
J gene: TRBJ2-1
D gene: TRBD2
CDR3 length: 16
CDR3 DNA: TGTGCCAGCAGTTACACCGGGACTAGCGGACCGTGGGTGCAGTTCTTC
CDR3 protein: CASSYTGTSGPWVQFF

clone size: NA
V gene: TRBV7-3
J gene: TRBJ2-7
D gene: NA
CDR3 length: 14
CDR3 DNA: TGTGCCAGCAGCCTCGTCGCAAGCTCCTACGAGCAGTACTTC
CDR3 protein: CASSLVASSYEQYF

clone size: NA
V gene: TRBV19
J gene: TRBJ1-3
D gene: NA
CDR3 length: 14
CDR3 DNA: TGTGCCAGTAGTCTAAGGACCTCTGGAAACACCATATATTTT
CDR3 protein: CASSLRTSGNTIYF

clone size: NA
V gene: TRBV7-3
J gene: TRBJ2-7
D gene: NA
CDR3 length: 13
CDR3 DNA: NA
CDR3 protein: CASSFGTGAYPYF

clone size: once
V gene: TRBV18
J gene: TRBJ2-2
D gene: NA
CDR3 length: 15
CDR3 DNA: TGTGCCAGCTCACCACAGGGCGCGAGCGCCGGGGAGCTGTTTTTT
CDR3 protein: CASSPQGASAGELFF